These T cell receptor beta chains were read from a single sample in a study of T cell responses to AZD1222 COVID-19 vaccine. Assay: immunoSEQ multiplex PCR; the TCRdb copy retains only in-frame clones and omits some. The sample has a few hundred thousand clones, just over 90% seen once. Source: peripheral blood, taken on day 0 of AZD1222 vaccination. The receptors come from an adult in good health. CDR3s include the opening cysteine and the closing phenylalanine or tryptophan. The D gene is left open where the match is weak. Only some rows state a clone size, as once, few, many or a class for expanded clones.

CDR3aa,CDR3nt,d_gene,v_gene,j_gene,abundance
CASGQYTGELFF,TGTGCCAGCGGGCAGTACACCGGGGAGCTGTTTTTT,-,TRBV7-2,TRBJ2-2,-
CASSQDRTGYTF,TGCGCCAGCAGCCAAGATCGAACTGGCTACACCTTC,-,TRBV4-3,TRBJ1-2,once
CASSLGLLNTEAFF,TGTGCCAGCAGCTTAGGCCTTTTGAACACTGAAGCTTTCTTT,-,TRBV11-2,TRBJ1-1,-
CASTQTPGTMNTGELFF,TGTGCCAGCACCCAAACCCCAGGGACGATGAACACCGGGGAGCTGTTTTTT,-,TRBV7-3,TRBJ2-2,-
CASSESQPAAGNTIYF,TGTGCCAGCAGTGAAAGTCAGCCTGCCGCGGGAAACACCATATATTTT,-,TRBV6-1,TRBJ1-3,-
CASSYSQGATEAFF,TGTGCCAGCAGTTACTCACAGGGGGCCACTGAAGCTTTCTTT,TRBD1,TRBV6-5,TRBJ1-1,-
CASSLGTGAQETQYF,TGCGCCAGCAGCCTCGGGACAGGGGCTCAAGAGACCCAGTACTTC,TRBD1,TRBV5-1,TRBJ2-5,-
CASSTDRGYYNSPLHF,TGTGCCAGCAGTACGGACAGGGGGTACTATAATTCACCCCTCCACTTT,TRBD1,TRBV28,TRBJ1-6,-
CASSPRRPTQGYF,TGTGCCAGCAGCCCCAGGCGACCCACCCAGGGGTATTTT,-,TRBV7-9,TRBJ2-3,-
CASSQDVGGNGYTF,TGTGCCAGCAGCCAAGATGTAGGGGGGAATGGCTACACCTTC,-,TRBV3-1/TRBV3-2,TRBJ1-2,once
CASRSSGGANEQFF,TGCGCCAGCAGATCTAGCGGGGGAGCCAATGAGCAGTTCTTC,TRBD2,TRBV4-1,TRBJ2-1,-
CASSWDYSGNTIYF,TGTGCCAGCAGTTGGGACTACTCTGGAAACACCATATATTTT,-,TRBV2,TRBJ1-3,once
CASSPRRGGGSPLHF,TGTGCCAGCAGCCCCCGGCGCGGTGGTGGTTCACCCCTCCACTTT,-,TRBV13,TRBJ1-6,-
CASSWGQGGEKLFF,TGTGCCTCCAGTTGGGGACAGGGGGGTGAAAAACTGTTTTTT,TRBD1,TRBV2,TRBJ1-4,-
CASSLGGRDRGSGANVLTF,TGTGCCAGCAGCTTAGGTGGCCGGGACAGGGGATCTGGGGCCAACGTCCTGACTTTC,TRBD1,TRBV7-8,TRBJ2-6,-
CASSLVGNLNTEAFF,TGTGCCAGCTCACTAGTTGGTAACCTGAACACTGAAGCTTTCTTT,-,TRBV18,TRBJ1-1,-
CASVLAEVFTDTQYF,TGTGCCAGCGTTCTAGCGGAGGTCTTCACAGATACGCAGTATTTT,TRBD2,TRBV2,TRBJ2-3,-
CASSTGTSVYSEQFF,TGTGCCAGCAGCACCGGGACTAGCGTATATAGTGAGCAGTTCTTC,TRBD2,TRBV5-4,TRBJ2-1,-
CASRPATNEKLFF,TGTGCCAGCAGGCCTGCAACTAATGAAAAACTGTTTTTT,-,TRBV6-5,TRBJ1-4,-
CASSRTGVILFDYGYTF,TGTGCCAGCAGTCGAACAGGGGTCATCCTTTTCGATTATGGCTACACCTTC,TRBD1,TRBV28,TRBJ1-2,once
CASSISGGELFF,TGTGCCAGCAGCATCAGTGGGGGGGAGCTGTTTTTT,-,TRBV7-2,TRBJ2-2,-
CASSRQGAGELFF,TGTGCCAGCAGTCGACAGGGAGCCGGGGAGCTGTTTTTT,TRBD1,TRBV6-2/TRBV6-3,TRBJ2-2,-
CASSQDRVIVYGYTF,TGCGCCAGCAGCCAAGATCGGGTTATCGTCTATGGCTACACCTTC,-,TRBV4-1,TRBJ1-2,-
CASNEPSSDEQYF,TGTGCCAGCAACGAGCCGAGCAGCGACGAGCAGTACTTC,-,TRBV6-4,TRBJ2-7,-
CASSDTTNEKLFF,TGTGCCAGCAGTGATACAACTAATGAAAAACTGTTTTTT,-,TRBV2,TRBJ1-4,few
CSARGGGPPAF,TGCAGTGCTAGGGGGGGAGGCCCTCCTGCCTTC,-,TRBV20-1,TRBJ2-7,-
CASSYLGDTQYF,TGTGCCAGCAGCTACCTAGGAGATACGCAGTATTTT,-,TRBV7-2,TRBJ2-3,-
CASSEAVTAETQYF,TGTGCCAGCAGTGAAGCTGTGACAGCGGAGACCCAGTACTTC,-,TRBV2,TRBJ2-5,-
CASSWDPSNQPQHF,TGTGCCAGCTCCTGGGACCCTAGCAATCAGCCCCAGCATTTT,-,TRBV27,TRBJ1-5,-
CASSPPLGYSTDTQYF,TGTGCCAGCAGCCCCCCCTTGGGCTATAGCACAGATACGCAGTATTTT,-,TRBV3-1/TRBV3-2,TRBJ2-3,-
CASSSKQVNTEAFF,TGTGCCAGCAGCTCTAAACAGGTGAACACTGAAGCTTTCTTT,-,TRBV7-2,TRBJ1-1,-
CASSILATTYNEQFF,TGTGCCAGTAGTATACTAGCGACTACCTACAATGAGCAGTTCTTC,-,TRBV19,TRBJ2-1,-
CASSERITYEQYF,TGCGCCAGCAGTGAACGGATTACCTACGAGCAGTACTTC,-,TRBV10-1,TRBJ2-7,-
CATSRDQFPGPIAKNIQYF,TGTGCCACCAGCAGAGATCAGTTTCCGGGGCCGATAGCCAAAAACATTCAGTACTTC,-,TRBV15,TRBJ2-4,-
CASSPSGQTYEQYF,TGTGCCAGCAGCCCATCGGGACAGACCTACGAGCAGTACTTC,TRBD1,TRBV7-2,TRBJ2-7,once
CASSPSSGSLETQYF,TGCGCCAGCAGCCCCTCTAGCGGGAGTTTAGAGACCCAGTACTTC,TRBD2,TRBV5-1,TRBJ2-5,-
CASRGTGTSGNTIYF,TGCGCCAGCAGAGGGACAGGAACCTCTGGAAACACCATATATTTT,TRBD1,TRBV5-1,TRBJ1-3,once
CASSSTGVSPLHF,TGTGCCAGCAGCTCGACAGGGGTCTCACCCCTCCACTTT,TRBD1,TRBV7-3,TRBJ1-6,-
CASRDREWHGYTF,TGTGCCAGTAGGGACAGGGAATGGCATGGCTACACCTTC,TRBD1,TRBV19,TRBJ1-2,-
CASSIILATDTQYF,TGTGCCAGTAGTATTATACTAGCTACAGATACGCAGTATTTT,-,TRBV19,TRBJ2-3,once
CASNRDLGAWEQYF,TGTGCCAGCAACAGAGACCTAGGGGCCTGGGAGCAGTACTTC,-,TRBV2,TRBJ2-7,-
CASSKGRGGTEAFF,TGTGCCAGTAGTAAGGGGCGCGGGGGCACTGAAGCTTTCTTT,-,TRBV19,TRBJ1-1,-
CASGGTPSSYNSPLHF,TGTGCCAGCGGCGGGACACCGAGCTCCTATAATTCACCCCTCCACTTT,-,TRBV2,TRBJ1-6,-
CASSVGGETGELFF,TGTGCCAGCAGTGTTGGGGGAGAGACCGGGGAGCTGTTTTTT,-,TRBV6-4,TRBJ2-2,-
CSAEDTDTQYF,TGCAGTGCGGAGGACACAGATACGCAGTATTTT,-,TRBV20-1,TRBJ2-3,-
CASSFGAPEPQHF,TGTGCCAGCAGTTTTGGGGCACCGGAGCCCCAGCATTTT,-,TRBV12-3/TRBV12-4,TRBJ1-5,-
CASSYSGRSTGYGYTF,TGTGCCAGCAGTTACTCAGGGCGTTCGACGGGCTATGGCTACACCTTC,-,TRBV6-2/TRBV6-3,TRBJ1-2,-
CASSLTGRDTQYF,TGTGCCAGCAGCCTGACTGGACGAGATACGCAGTATTTT,-,TRBV7-6,TRBJ2-3,-
CASSTLAGEAHEQYF,TGTGCCAGCTCGACCCTAGCGGGAGAAGCCCACGAGCAGTACTTC,TRBD2,TRBV18,TRBJ2-7,-
CASSQVSGYTF,TGTGCCAGCAGCCAAGTTTCTGGCTACACCTTC,-,TRBV3-1/TRBV3-2,TRBJ1-2,-
CASSQEGQPQHF,TGTGCCAGCAGCCAGGAGGGGCAGCCCCAGCATTTT,-,TRBV3-1/TRBV3-2,TRBJ1-5,-
CASTSATGTGNSPLHF,TGTGCCAGCACCTCCGCAACCGGGACAGGGAATTCACCCCTCCACTTT,TRBD1,TRBV3-1/TRBV3-2,TRBJ1-6,-
CASSSVTYEQYF,TGTGCCAGCAGCTCTGTAACCTACGAGCAGTACTTC,-,TRBV7-2,TRBJ2-7,-
CASSPPQGTDTQYF,TGCGCCAGCAGCCCGCCGCAGGGCACAGATACGCAGTATTTT,-,TRBV5-1,TRBJ2-3,-